This T cell receptor beta chain was identified during a study of cytomegalovirus exposure and HLA in healthy donors. Amplification used 60 Vbeta primers and 13 Jbeta primers. Assay: immunoSEQ multiplex PCR; the TCRdb copy retains only in-frame clones and omits some. The sample has 150,000 to 200,000 clones; about four fifths are singletons. This clone was seen once. Between the trimmed V and J ends, which lost 0 bases and 5 bases, there was a span of 23 bases. The CDR3 sequence is 18 residues long. CDR1 is SGHRS and CDR2 is YFSETQ in the germline V gene. This chain uses TRBV5-1 with TRBJ1-1; no clear D gene. Sequences were obtained from PBMCs. This receptor was identified in a man aged 50 or older in good health and CMV-seronegative. CDR3 coding DNA: TGCGCCAGCAGCTTGGATCCCGGGGTTGGTCTGGCGAGTACTGAAGCTTTCTTT. Encoded protein: CASSLDPGVGLASTEAFF.